This TCR beta chain is drawn from a study of OX40 agonist ivuxolimab in advanced cancers. The protocol was immunoSEQ multiplex PCR, while the TCRdb copy is restricted to in-frame clones and leaves out a portion. The profile covers about 79,000 clones, with roughly 85% appearing a single time and about 3.8% taken by the ten largest. CDR3 length: 13 amino acids. With V trimmed by 6 bases and J by 14 bases, 15 bases remained unmatched. CDR1 and CDR2 from the germline V gene are SGDLS and YYNGEE. This chain uses TRBV9 with TRBJ1-2, with 8 bases aligning to TRBD1. The receptor's source is an adult with an advanced solid tumor such as melanoma, head and neck, liver or kidney cancer. Sequencing was performed on CD4+ or CD8+ T cells sorted from blood, taken in a trial of the OX40 agonist ivuxolimab. The CDR3 protein is CASTAGLDRDQTF. CDR3 DNA: TGTGCCAGCACCGCTGGGTTGGACAGGGACCAGACCTTC.